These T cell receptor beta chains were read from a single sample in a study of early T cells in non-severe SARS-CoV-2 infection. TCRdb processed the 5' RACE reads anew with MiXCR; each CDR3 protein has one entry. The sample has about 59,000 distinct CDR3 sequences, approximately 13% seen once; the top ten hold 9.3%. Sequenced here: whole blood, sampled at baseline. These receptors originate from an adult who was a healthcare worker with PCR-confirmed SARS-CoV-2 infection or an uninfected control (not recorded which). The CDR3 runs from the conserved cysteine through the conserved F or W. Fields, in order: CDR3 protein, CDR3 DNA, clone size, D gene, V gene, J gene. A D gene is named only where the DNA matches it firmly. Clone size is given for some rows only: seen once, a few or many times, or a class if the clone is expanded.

CASSSYPGSGNTEAFF,TGTGCCAGCAGTTCATACCCGGGGAGCGGGAACACTGAAGCTTTCTTT,many,.,TRBV12-3/TRBV12-4,TRBJ1-1
CASSQGSGSSYEQYF,TGCGCCAGCAGCCAAGGTAGCGGGAGCTCCTACGAGCAGTACTTC,.,TRBD2,TRBV4-3,TRBJ2-7
CASSFLSAKDTQYF,TGTGCCAGCAGTTTTTTGTCAGCAAAAGATACGCAGTATTTT,many,.,TRBV12-3/TRBV12-4,TRBJ2-3
CASSFGLTNTEAFF,TGTGCCAGCAGTTTCGGGTTGACTAACACTGAAGCTTTCTTT,many,.,TRBV27,TRBJ1-1
CASSPGTPKKLFF,TGTGCCAGCAGTCCAGGGACCCCTAAAAAACTGTTTTTT,few,.,TRBV28,TRBJ1-4
CAISYTPGRSSYEQYF,TGTGCCATCAGTTATACCCCGGGACGGAGCTCCTACGAGCAGTACTTC,.,.,TRBV27,TRBJ2-7
CASSPLTGSSYNEQFF,TGTGCCAGCTCACCATTGACGGGTAGCTCCTACAATGAGCAGTTCTTC,few,.,TRBV18,TRBJ2-1
CASSRTPDGGYTF,TGTGCCAGCAGCAGAACACCCGATGGGGGCTACACCTTC,few,.,TRBV2,TRBJ1-2
CASSPGGSSPGNTIYF,TGTGCCAGCAGCCCCGGCGGGTCCAGCCCTGGAAACACCATATATTTT,many,.,TRBV7-6,TRBJ1-3
CASREIEGFYGYTF,TGTGCCAGCAGGGAGATAGAGGGATTTTATGGCTACACCTTC,few,.,TRBV2,TRBJ1-2
CVSSVGLANTDTQYF,TGTGTCAGCAGCGTAGGACTAGCGAACACAGATACGCAGTATTTT,.,TRBD2,TRBV9,TRBJ2-3
CSARHAISKNIQYF,TGCAGTGCTAGACACGCAATATCCAAAAACATTCAGTACTTC,.,.,TRBV20-1,TRBJ2-4
CASSPMGGKNQPQHF,TGTGCCAGCAGCCCTATGGGGGGGAAGAATCAGCCCCAGCATTTT,.,.,TRBV28,TRBJ1-5
CASSPYPGDEQFF,TGCGCCAGCAGCCCCTACCCCGGGGATGAGCAGTTCTTC,few,.,TRBV4-1,TRBJ2-1
CATSRSQGSYNEQFF,TGTGCCACCAGCAGAAGTCAGGGCTCCTACAATGAGCAGTTCTTC,many,.,TRBV15,TRBJ2-1
CASSLFSGSENEQYF,TGTGCCAGCAGCCTATTTAGCGGGAGTGAGAACGAGCAGTACTTC,few,TRBD2,TRBV7-2,TRBJ2-7
CASSRPRTSGGTDTQYF,TGTGCCAGCAGCCGACCCCGGACTAGCGGGGGGACAGATACGCAGTATTTT,few,TRBD2,TRBV3-1,TRBJ2-3
CASSRTSAEQYF,TGTGCCAGCAGCCGTACTTCAGCCGAGCAGTACTTC,few,.,TRBV9,TRBJ2-7
CASSQAGTSYTDTQYF,TGTGCCAGCAGCCAGGCCGGGACTAGCTACACAGATACGCAGTATTTT,.,TRBD2,TRBV4-2,TRBJ2-3
CASSPGGARGTGELFF,TGTGCTAGCAGCCCCGGGGGGGCCCGAGGCACCGGGGAGCTGTTTTTT,few,TRBD2,TRBV7-7,TRBJ2-2
CASSHLPGASGDYEQYF,TGTGCCAGCAGTCATCTGCCCGGCGCTAGCGGTGACTACGAGCAGTACTTC,.,TRBD2,TRBV27,TRBJ2-7
CASSPGLAETQYF,TGTGCCAGCAGCCCGGGCCTTGCTGAGACCCAGTACTTC,few,.,TRBV7-6,TRBJ2-5
CASSPGRQTKSEQYF,TGTGCTAGCAGTCCCGGCCGACAGACCAAGAGCGAGCAGTACTTC,few,.,TRBV7-7,TRBJ2-7
CASSWGTGGGEQYF,TGTGCCAGCAGCTGGGGGACAGGGGGCGGCGAGCAGTACTTC,.,TRBD1,TRBV28,TRBJ2-7
CASSLDRTSDYNEQFF,TGTGCCAGCAGCTTAGATAGAACTAGCGACTACAATGAGCAGTTCTTC,.,TRBD2,TRBV11-2,TRBJ2-1
CASSPTMEDTQYF,TGTGCCAGCAGCCCGACCATGGAAGATACGCAGTATTTT,.,.,TRBV7-6,TRBJ2-3